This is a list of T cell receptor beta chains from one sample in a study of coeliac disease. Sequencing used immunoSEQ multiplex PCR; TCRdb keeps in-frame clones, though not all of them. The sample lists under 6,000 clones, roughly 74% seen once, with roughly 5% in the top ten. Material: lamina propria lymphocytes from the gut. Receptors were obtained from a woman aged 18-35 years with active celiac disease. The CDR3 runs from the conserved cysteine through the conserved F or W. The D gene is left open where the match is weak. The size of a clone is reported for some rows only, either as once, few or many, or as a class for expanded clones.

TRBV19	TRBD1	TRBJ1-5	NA	TGTGCCAGTCAACAGGGGAATCAGCCCCAGCATTTT	CASQQGNQPQHF
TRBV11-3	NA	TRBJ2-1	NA	TGTGCCAGCAGCTCCAGGGTATACAATGAGCAGTTCTTC	CASSSRVYNEQFF
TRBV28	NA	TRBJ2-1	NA	TGTGCCAGCAGCCCCCGCGGCGGGATTTTCCATGAGCAGTTCTTC	CASSPRGGIFHEQFF
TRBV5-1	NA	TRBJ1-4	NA	TGCGCCAGCAGCTTGGCCCCAGGGGCTAATGAAAAACTGTTTTTT	CASSLAPGANEKLFF
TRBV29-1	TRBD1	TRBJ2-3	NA	TGCAGCGTTTCCACAGGGGGCGGCCTTAGCACAGATACGCAGTATTTT	CSVSTGGGLSTDTQYF
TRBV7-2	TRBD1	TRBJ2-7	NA	TGTGCCAGCAGTTCAAGGACAGGGGGCTACGAGCAGTACTTC	CASSSRTGGYEQYF
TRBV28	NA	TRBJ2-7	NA	TGTGCCGGCTCCGGGACACCAACCTACGAGCAGTACTTC	CAGSGTPTYEQYF
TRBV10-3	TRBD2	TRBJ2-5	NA	TGTGCCATCAGTGAGTCGTGGGGACTAGCGGGATATGATCTCGGGGAGACCCAGTACTTC	CAISESWGLAGYDLGETQYF
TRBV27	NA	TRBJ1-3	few	TGTGCCAGCAGTCGGGGTCCTGGAAACACCATATATTTT	CASSRGPGNTIYF
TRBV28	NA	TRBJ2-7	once	TGTGCCAGCAGTCCCCCTAGGAACGAGCAGTACTTC	CASSPPRNEQYF
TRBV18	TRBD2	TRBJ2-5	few	TGTGCCAGCTCACCACCGTATAGCGGGAGTAAGGCAGAGACCCAGTACTTC	CASSPPYSGSKAETQYF
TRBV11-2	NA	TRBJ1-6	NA	TGTGCCAGCAGCTCAAGCGATCGGGGATCCTATAATTCACCCCTCCACTTT	CASSSSDRGSYNSPLHF
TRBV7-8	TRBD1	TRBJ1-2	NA	TGTGCCAGCAGCCTTAAGGCAGGGGGCGGCGGCTACACCTTC	CASSLKAGGGGYTF
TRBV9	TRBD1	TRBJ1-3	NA	TGTGCCAGCAGCGCCGGGACAGGGAATGGAAACACCATATATTTT	CASSAGTGNGNTIYF
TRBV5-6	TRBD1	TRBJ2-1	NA	TGTGCCAGCAGCTTTGAAGGGACCGGGACAGGGAGTAATGAGCAGTTCTTC	CASSFEGTGTGSNEQFF
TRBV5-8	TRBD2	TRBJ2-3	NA	TGTGCCAGCAGCTTGGCTCCGGGACTAGCGGGAGATACGCAGTATTTT	CASSLAPGLAGDTQYF
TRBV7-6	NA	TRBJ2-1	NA	TGTGCCAGCAGCTTTGAGCGGAACTCCTACAATGAGCAGTTCTTC	CASSFERNSYNEQFF
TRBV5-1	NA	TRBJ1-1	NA	TGCGCCAGCAGCCCCGGGGTCATGAACACTGAAGCTTTCTTT	CASSPGVMNTEAFF
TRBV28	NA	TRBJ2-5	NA	TGTGCCAGCGGTATCGGGGGAGAGACCCAGTACTTC	CASGIGGETQYF
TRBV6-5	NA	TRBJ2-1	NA	TGTGCCAGCAGTTACGAAGCTGGGAGTGAGCAGTTCTTC	CASSYEAGSEQFF
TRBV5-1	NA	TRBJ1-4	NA	TGCGCCAGCAGCCTAGGTTATTCGGGGGAAAAACTGTTTTTT	CASSLGYSGEKLFF
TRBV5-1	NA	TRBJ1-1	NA	TGCGCCAGCAGCTTGGGAGGCGGTGGCGGTGATCGCGCTGAAGCTTTCTTT	CASSLGGGGGDRAEAFF
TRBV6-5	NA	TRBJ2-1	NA	TGTGCCAGCAGTTACGACAGCAGCTCCTACAATGAGCAGTTCTTC	CASSYDSSSYNEQFF
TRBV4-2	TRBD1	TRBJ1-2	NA	TGTGCCAGCAGCCAAGAGGGACAGGGGGCATATGGCTACACCTTC	CASSQEGQGAYGYTF
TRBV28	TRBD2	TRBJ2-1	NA	TGTTCTAGCTCCCGAGCCTACCAGTCTGAACTAGCGGGTAATGAGCAGTTCTTC	CSSSRAYQSELAGNEQFF
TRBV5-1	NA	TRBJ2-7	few	TGCGCCAGCAGCGCCGGATGGGGACGGGACACATACGAGCAGTACTTC	CASSAGWGRDTYEQYF
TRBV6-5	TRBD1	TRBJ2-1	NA	TGTGCCAGCAGTTTAAATCGACAGGGGCTGGGCAATGAGCAGTTCTTC	CASSLNRQGLGNEQFF
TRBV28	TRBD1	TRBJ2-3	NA	TGTGCCAGCACTCCAGGGGGCCCTAGCACAGATACGCAGTATTTT	CASTPGGPSTDTQYF
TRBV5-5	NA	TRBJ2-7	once	TGTGCCAGCAGCTTTCAGGGTGCCTACGAGCAGTACTTC	CASSFQGAYEQYF
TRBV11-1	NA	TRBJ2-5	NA	TGTGCCAGCAGCTTCGGAGAGACCCAGTACTTC	CASSFGETQYF
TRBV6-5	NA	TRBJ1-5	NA	TGTGCCAGCAGTTACTCGACGGGGCAGCCCCAGCATTTT	CASSYSTGQPQHF
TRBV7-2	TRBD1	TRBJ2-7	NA	TGTGCCAGCAGGGCGGGACAGGCCTACGAGCAGTACTTC	CASRAGQAYEQYF
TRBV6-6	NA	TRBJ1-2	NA	TGTGCCAGCAGTATAGCCGAGGGTATCTATGGCTACACCTTC	CASSIAEGIYGYTF
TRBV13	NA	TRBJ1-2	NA	TGTGCCAGCAGCTTAGGGGTCGGACATTTATCCCTCCGCCACTATGGCTACACCTTC	CASSLGVGHLSLRHYGYTF
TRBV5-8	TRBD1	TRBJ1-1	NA	TGTGCCAGCAGGACAGGGTACACTGAAGCTTTCTTT	CASRTGYTEAFF
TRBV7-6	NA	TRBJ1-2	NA	TGTGCCAGCAGCTTAGGATCCAACAGGAACTATGGCTACACCTTC	CASSLGSNRNYGYTF
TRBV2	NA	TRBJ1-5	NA	TGTGCCAGCAGTGACAATGTCAGGGGTACAGATCAGCCCCAGCATTTT	CASSDNVRGTDQPQHF
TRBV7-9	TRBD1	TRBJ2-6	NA	TGTGCCAGCAGCTCCAGCTCCAGGGACAGGAACTCTGGGGCCAACGTCCTGACTTTC	CASSSSSRDRNSGANVLTF
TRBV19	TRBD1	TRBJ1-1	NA	TGTGCCAGTATTACCAGCTCACAGGGGGTCACTGAAGCTTTCTTT	CASITSSQGVTEAFF
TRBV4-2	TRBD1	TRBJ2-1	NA	TGTGCCAGCAGCCAAGCAGGGACAGGGGTTTCCTACAATGAGCAGTTCTTC	CASSQAGTGVSYNEQFF
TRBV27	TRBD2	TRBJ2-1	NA	TGTGCCAGCAGTTTGACGGGCGGGAGTGGCTATGAGCAGTTCTTC	CASSLTGGSGYEQFF
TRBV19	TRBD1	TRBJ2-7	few	TGTGCCAGTGGACAGGGGACTCCCTACGAGCAGTACTTC	CASGQGTPYEQYF
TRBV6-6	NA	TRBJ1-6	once	TGTGCCAGCCGGCCCCAGGGGACAAATTCACCCCTCCACTTT	CASRPQGTNSPLHF